This T cell receptor beta chain appears in the sequencing data of a study of technical replicates of blood from a handful of donors. TCRdb's table, derived via immunoSEQ multiplex PCR, lists solely in-frame clones and lacks some. The sample has tens of thousands of clones, about 92% seen once. The length of the CDR3 is 12 residues. With 8 bases clipped from V and 8 bases from J, the junction kept 8 bases outside the gene matches. The germline V gene encodes CDR1 SNHLY and CDR2 FYNNEI. The receptor's source is a human donor in good health. J is TRBJ1-2 and V is TRBV2; the match to TRBD1 covers 7 bases. Source material: T cells isolated from PBMCs. The CDR3 coding sequence is TGTGCCAGCGGCCCGACAGGGCTCGGCTACACCTTC. Amino acids: CASGPTGLGYTF.